This section outlines one T cell receptor (beta chain) sequence together with its context. These data originate in a study of blood T cell repertoires in COVID-19. Across the study: The United States, Italy and Spain provided the acute and convalescent COVID-19 samples.

Original processing notes: For nucleated cells, counts were estimated from reference gene primer amplification. The data were produced by immunoSEQ multiplex PCR, yet TCRdb's version contains in-frame clones alone and is incomplete. V, J and clone size are those of that table, while D and trimming were read from the DNA. The data contain about 68,000 clones, approximately 83% of them seen just once; the ten biggest clones take up around 1.4%. The sample comprised peripheral blood. The clonotype comes from a woman between 55 and 75 years old with acute or convalescent COVID-19.

CDR3 amino acids: CASSTTGRGGYTF. The CDR3 DNA sequence: TGTGCCAGCAGCACGACAGGGAGAGGAGGCTACACCTTC. This chain links TRBV3-1 (or the pseudogene TRBV3-2) with TRBJ1-2, with 7 bases aligning to TRBD1. V lost 5 bases to trimming and J lost 8 bases; unmatched junction nucleotides: 8. The V gene's germline CDR1 is LGHDT and CDR2 YNNKEL (reference sequence). This CDR3 spans 13 amino acids.